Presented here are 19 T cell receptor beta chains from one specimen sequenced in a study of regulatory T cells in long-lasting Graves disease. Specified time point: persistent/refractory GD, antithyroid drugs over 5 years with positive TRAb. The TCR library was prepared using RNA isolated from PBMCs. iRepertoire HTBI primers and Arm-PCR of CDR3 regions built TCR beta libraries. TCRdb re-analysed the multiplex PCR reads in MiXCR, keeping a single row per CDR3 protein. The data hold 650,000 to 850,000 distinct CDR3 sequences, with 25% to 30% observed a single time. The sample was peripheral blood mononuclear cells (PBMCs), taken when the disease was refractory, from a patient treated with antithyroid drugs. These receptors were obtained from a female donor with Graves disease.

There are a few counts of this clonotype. The CDR3 region is CSVAGRANYGYTF. CDR3 DNA: TGCAGCGTTGCTGGGAGAGCTAACTATGGCTACACCTTC. This rearrangement joins TRBV29-1 to TRBJ1-2; D gene unclear. Germline CDR1 reads SQVTM; CDR2 reads ANQGSEA. This CDR3 is built from 13 residues. Trimming left V 4 bases short and J 0 bases short, with 9 bases between.

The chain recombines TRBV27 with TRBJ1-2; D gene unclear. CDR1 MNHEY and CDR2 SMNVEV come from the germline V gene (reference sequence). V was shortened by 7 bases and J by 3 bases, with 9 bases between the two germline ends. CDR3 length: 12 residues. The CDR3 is CASMTEDYGYTF. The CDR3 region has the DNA TGTGCCAGCATGACTGAGGACTATGGCTACACCTTC.

The CDR3 bases are TGTGCCAGCAGTCGGGGTGAGAGTGAGCAGTTCTTC. Protein product: CASSRGESEQFF. The chain joins TRBV6-1 to TRBJ2-1; tentatively, D is TRBD2 (5 bases). CDR1 MNHNS and CDR2 SASEGT come from the germline V gene. V lost 5 bases and J lost 9, with 11 bases in between. The CDR3 covers 12 residues.

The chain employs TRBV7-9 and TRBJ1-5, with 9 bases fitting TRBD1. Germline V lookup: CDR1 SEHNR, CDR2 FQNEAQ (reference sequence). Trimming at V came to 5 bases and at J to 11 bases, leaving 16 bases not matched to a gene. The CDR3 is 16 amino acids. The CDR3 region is CASSRTDRGGPVAQHF. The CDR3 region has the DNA TGTGCCAGCAGCCGAACCGACAGGGGGGGTCCGGTGGCCCAGCATTTT.

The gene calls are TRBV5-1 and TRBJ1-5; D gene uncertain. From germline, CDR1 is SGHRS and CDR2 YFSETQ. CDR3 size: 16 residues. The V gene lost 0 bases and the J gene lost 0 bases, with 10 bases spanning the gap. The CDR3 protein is CASSLDGSSSNQPQHF. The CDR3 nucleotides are TGCGCCAGCAGCTTGGACGGTTCTTCTAGCAATCAGCCCCAGCATTTT.

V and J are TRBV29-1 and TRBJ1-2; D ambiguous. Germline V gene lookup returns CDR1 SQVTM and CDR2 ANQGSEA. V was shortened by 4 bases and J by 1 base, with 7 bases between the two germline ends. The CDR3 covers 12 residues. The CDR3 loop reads CSVAGSNYGYTF. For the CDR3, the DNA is TGCAGCGTTGCGGGCAGTAACTATGGCTACACCTTC.

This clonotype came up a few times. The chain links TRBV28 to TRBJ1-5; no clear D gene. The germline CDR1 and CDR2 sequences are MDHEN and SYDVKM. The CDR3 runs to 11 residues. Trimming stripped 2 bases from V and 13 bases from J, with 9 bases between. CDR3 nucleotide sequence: TGTGCCAGCAGTTTAATTGAGACTCAGCATTTT. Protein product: CASSLIETQHF.

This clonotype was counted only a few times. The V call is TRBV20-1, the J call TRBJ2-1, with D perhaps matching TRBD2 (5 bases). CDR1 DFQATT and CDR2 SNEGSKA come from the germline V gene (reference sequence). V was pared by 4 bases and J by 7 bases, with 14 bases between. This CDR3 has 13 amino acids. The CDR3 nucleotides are TGCAGTGCTAACCTACTAGATAGTAATGAGCAGTTCTTC. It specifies CSANLLDSNEQFF.

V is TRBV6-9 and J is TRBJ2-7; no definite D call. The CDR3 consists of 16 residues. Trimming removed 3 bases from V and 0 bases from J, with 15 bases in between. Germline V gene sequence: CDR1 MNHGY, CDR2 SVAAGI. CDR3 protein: CASSYSRLRFSYEQYF. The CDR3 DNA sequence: TGTGCCAGCAGTTACTCACGGCTTCGGTTCTCCTACGAGCAGTACTTC.

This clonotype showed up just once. This CDR3 reads CASSQSDSGHQETQYF. The CDR3 region has the DNA TGTGCCAGCAGCCAAAGCGACAGCGGGCACCAAGAGACCCAGTACTTC. J is TRBJ2-5 and V is TRBV3-1, with a tentative D call TRBD2 (6 bases). From germline, CDR1 is LGHDT and CDR2 YNNKEL (reference sequence). CDR3 length: 16 residues. Between the trimmed V and J ends, which lost 2 bases and 0 bases, there was a span of 13 bases.

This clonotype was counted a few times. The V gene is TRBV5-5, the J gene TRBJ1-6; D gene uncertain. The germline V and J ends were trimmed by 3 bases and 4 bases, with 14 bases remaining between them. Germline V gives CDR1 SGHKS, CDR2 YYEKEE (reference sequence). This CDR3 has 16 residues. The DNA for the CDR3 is TGTGCCAGCAGCTCGCCGGACGTATCTTATAATTCACCCCTCCACTTT. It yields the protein CASSSPDVSYNSPLHF.

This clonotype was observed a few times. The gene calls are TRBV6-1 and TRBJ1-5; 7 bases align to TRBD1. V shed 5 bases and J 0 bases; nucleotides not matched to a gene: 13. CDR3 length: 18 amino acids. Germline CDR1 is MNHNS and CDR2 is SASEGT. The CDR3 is CASSPRRQGENSNQPQHF. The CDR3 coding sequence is TGTGCCAGCAGTCCCCGGCGACAGGGCGAGAATAGCAATCAGCCCCAGCATTTT.

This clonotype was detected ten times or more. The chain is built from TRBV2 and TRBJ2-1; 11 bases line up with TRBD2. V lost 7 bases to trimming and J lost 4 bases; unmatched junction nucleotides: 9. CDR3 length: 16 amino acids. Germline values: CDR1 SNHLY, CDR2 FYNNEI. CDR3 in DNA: TGTGCCAGCAACGAACCGGGACTAGCGGAATACAATGAGCAGTTCTTC. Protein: CASNEPGLAEYNEQFF.

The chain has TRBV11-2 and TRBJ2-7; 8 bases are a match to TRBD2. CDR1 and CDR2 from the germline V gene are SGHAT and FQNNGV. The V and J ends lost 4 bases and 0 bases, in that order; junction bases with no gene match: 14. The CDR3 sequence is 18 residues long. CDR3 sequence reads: CASSSSFSGTRSSYEQYF. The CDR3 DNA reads TGTGCCAGCAGCTCATCGTTCTCCGGGACTAGGAGCTCCTACGAGCAGTACTTC.

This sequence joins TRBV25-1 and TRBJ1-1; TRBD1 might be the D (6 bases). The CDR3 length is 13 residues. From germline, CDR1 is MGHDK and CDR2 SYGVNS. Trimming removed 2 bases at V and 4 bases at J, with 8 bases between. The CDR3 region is CASSERDTTEAFF. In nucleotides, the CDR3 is TGTGCCAGCAGTGAAAGGGACACCACTGAAGCTTTCTTT. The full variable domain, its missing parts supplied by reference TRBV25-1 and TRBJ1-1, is EADIYQTPRYLVIGTGKKITLECSQTMGHDKMYWYQQDPGMELHLIHYSYGVNSTEKGDLSSESTVSRIRTEHFPLTLESARPSHTSQYLCASSERDTTEAFFGQGTRLTVV.

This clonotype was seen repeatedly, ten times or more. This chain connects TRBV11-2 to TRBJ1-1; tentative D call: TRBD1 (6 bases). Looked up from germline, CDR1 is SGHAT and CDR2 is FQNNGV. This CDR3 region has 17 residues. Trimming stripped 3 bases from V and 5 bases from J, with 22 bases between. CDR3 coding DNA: TGTGCCAGCAGCTTGAGAAGACAGGCCGGACGTGGAACTGAAGCTTTCTTT. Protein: CASSLRRQAGRGTEAFF.

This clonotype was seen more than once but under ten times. The CDR3 is CASSLRAGRGSQPQHF. CDR3 DNA sequence: TGTGCCAGCAGTTTAAGGGCCGGCAGGGGGAGTCAGCCCCAGCATTTT. The V and J genes are TRBV12-3 or TRBV12-4 and TRBJ1-5; 7 nucleotides match TRBD1. The CDR3 spans 16 residues. J lost 6 bases, V lost 2 bases, and 10 bases had no gene match.

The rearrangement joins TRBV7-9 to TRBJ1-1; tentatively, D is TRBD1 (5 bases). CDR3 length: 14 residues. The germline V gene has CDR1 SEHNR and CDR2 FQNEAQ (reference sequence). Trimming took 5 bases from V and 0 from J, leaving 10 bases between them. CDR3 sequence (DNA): TGTGCCAGCAGCCGGGACGGACTGAACACTGAAGCTTTCTTT. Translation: CASSRDGLNTEAFF.

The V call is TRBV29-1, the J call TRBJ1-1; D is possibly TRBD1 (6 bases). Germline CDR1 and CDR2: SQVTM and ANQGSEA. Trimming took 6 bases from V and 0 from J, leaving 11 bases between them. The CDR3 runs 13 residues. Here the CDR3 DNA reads TGCAGCGTCGGACAGTCCATGAACACTGAAGCTTTCTTT. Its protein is CSVGQSMNTEAFF.